The 17 T cell receptor beta chains in this list originate from one sample, sequenced in a study of blood T cell repertoires in COVID-19. Method: immunoSEQ multiplex PCR; TCRdb's copy keeps in-frame clones and lacks some. The sample gives 130,000 or so clones, about four fifths of which show up once; about a sixth is in the top ten. Sample: peripheral blood. The receptors were gathered from a woman older than 75 with acute or convalescent COVID-19.

The CDR3 nucleotides are TGTGCCAGTAGTATTCTTCCGGGACAGGGGGGTCTTGAAGCTTTCTTT. Amino acid sequence: CASSILPGQGGLEAFF. This rearrangement joins TRBV19 to TRBJ1-1; 11 nucleotides agree with TRBD1. The germline CDR1 and CDR2 sequences are LNHDA and SQIVND (reference sequence). After removal of 3 bases from V and 7 bases from J, the junction contained 10 bases not matched to a gene. This CDR3 has 16 amino acids.

This chain links TRBV12-3 or TRBV12-4 with TRBJ1-2; D is possibly TRBD1 (5 bases). This CDR3 region has 12 residues. The V and J ends lost 9 bases and 5 bases respectively, with 13 bases between them. CDR3 amino acids: CASRGGWYGYTF. The CDR3 DNA reads as TGTGCCAGTCGTGGGGGGTGGTATGGCTACACCTTC.

In its sample, this clone was seen once. This chain connects TRBV4-1 to TRBJ2-1, with D uncertain. Germline-derived CDR1 and CDR2 are MGHRA and YSYEKL. The CDR3 contains 15 residues. The V gene lost 1 base and the J gene lost 6 bases, with 13 bases spanning the gap. The DNA of the CDR3 is TGCGCCAGCAGCCAAGGCCACTCCCCCCTCAATGAGCAGTTCTTC. Protein sequence: CASSQGHSPLNEQFF.

This clone was seen just once. The chain links TRBV5-5 to TRBJ1-2, with a possible D match to TRBD1 (5 bases). V lost 4 bases, J lost 2 bases, and 9 bases lay in between. In germline, CDR1 is SGHKS, CDR2 YYEKEE (reference sequence). The CDR3 consists of 13 residues. CDR3 nucleotide sequence: TGTGCCAGCAGCCCAGGGTTCAACTATGGCTACACCTTC. The encoded protein is CASSPGFNYGYTF.

The V and J genes are TRBV3-1 (or the pseudogene TRBV3-2) and TRBJ2-5; 13 bases match TRBD2. J was trimmed by 10 bases and V by 7 bases; bases with no gene match: 6. The CDR3 length is 13 residues. Germline assignment: CDR1 LGHDT and CDR2 YNNKEL (reference sequence). CDR3 nucleotide sequence: TGTGCCAGCAACCGACTAGCGGGGGGAGGCCAGTACTTC. Amino acid sequence: CASNRLAGGGQYF.

V usage is TRBV4-3 and J usage is TRBJ1-6, with D perhaps matching TRBD1 (6 bases). The CDR3 totals 17 residues. Trimming shortened V by 0 bases and J by 10 bases, and 19 bases separated the two germline ends. CDR1 and CDR2 (germline): LGHNA, YSLEER. The CDR3 loop reads CASSQDRGRGTRSPLHF. The CDR3 DNA follows: TGCGCCAGCAGCCAAGATAGGGGCAGGGGAACTAGGTCACCCCTCCACTTT.

Written as DNA, the CDR3 is TGTGCCAGTAGTTCCCCGGGACAGGGGCATGAAAAACTGTTTTTT. Its protein is CASSSPGQGHEKLFF. This chain uses TRBV19 with TRBJ1-4; 10 bases line up with TRBD1. The trim removed 5 bases at V and 6 bases at J, leaving 6 bases unmatched. This CDR3 is 15 amino acids long. Germline CDR1 LNHDA, CDR2 SQIVND (reference sequence). Using reference TRBV19 and TRBJ1-4 for the parts outside the CDR3, the full variable domain is DGGITQSPKYLFRKEGQNVTLSCEQNLNHDAMYWYRQDPGQGLRLIYYSQIVNDFQKGDIAEGYSVSREKKESFPLTVTSAQKNPTAFYLCASSSPGQGHEKLFFGSGTQLSVL.

The V call is TRBV4-3, the J call TRBJ2-3; possibly TRBD2 for D (5 bases). Trimming pared 0 bases from V and 5 bases from J, leaving 9 bases between. CDR1 and CDR2 (germline): LGHNA, YSLEER. The CDR3 contains 14 residues. The CDR3 sequence is CASSQDFGIDTQYF. The CDR3 DNA reads as TGCGCCAGCAGCCAAGATTTCGGGATAGATACGCAGTATTTT.

The chain joins TRBV1 to TRBJ2-7; the table gives TRBD1 as D, unverified against the DNA. TRBV1 corresponds to a pseudogene. The CDR3 is 16 residues long. CDR3 sequence: CTSSPPMRGRTYEQYF. Written as DNA, the CDR3 is TGCACCAGCAGCCCCCCTATGAGGGGGCGGACCTACGAGCAGTACTTC.

The rearrangement joins TRBV24-1 to TRBJ1-1; TRBD1 agrees at 7 bases. Per germline, CDR1 KGHDR and CDR2 SFDVKD. J lost 8 bases, V lost 0 bases, and 2 bases had no gene match. The CDR3 has 13 amino acids. Written as DNA, the CDR3 is TGTGCCACCAGTGATTTGCTGACAGGGGAAGCTTTCTTT. This sequence encodes CATSDLLTGEAFF.

The chain carries TRBV19 and TRBJ1-2, with D possibly matching TRBD1 (5 bases). CDR1 LNHDA and CDR2 SQIVND come from the germline V gene (reference sequence). CDR3 length equals 14 residues. Between the trimmed V and J ends, which lost 5 bases and 2 bases, there was a span of 12 bases. The CDR3 is CASSPSRENYGYTF. Here the CDR3 DNA reads TGTGCCAGTAGTCCGTCCAGGGAAAACTATGGCTACACCTTC.

The rearrangement uses TRBV6-2 or TRBV6-3 and TRBJ2-7, with D possibly being TRBD2 (6 bases). V was clipped by 0 bases and J by 2 bases, with 11 bases between them. This CDR3 is 15 amino acids long. Germline V gives CDR1 MNHEY, CDR2 SVGEGT. The CDR3 sequence: CASSYSRDDTYEQYF. The CDR3 nucleotides read TGTGCCAGCAGTTACTCGCGGGACGACACCTACGAGCAGTACTTC.

The chain has TRBV10-3 and TRBJ1-1, with D perhaps matching TRBD1 (6 bases). Germline values: CDR1 ENHRY, CDR2 SYGVKD. This CDR3 is built from 13 residues. The V end lost 6 bases, the J end lost 3 bases, and 11 bases lay between the germline ends. Written as DNA, the CDR3 is TGTGCCATCAGGTTAGGGGGGGACACTGAAGCTTTCTTT. It encodes CAIRLGGDTEAFF.

The chain carries TRBV6-6 and TRBJ1-2; no clear D gene. The V gene lost 6 bases and the J gene lost 3 bases, with 11 bases spanning the gap. Germline CDR1 and CDR2: MNHNY and SVGAGI (reference sequence). CDR3 length equals 13 residues. In DNA form, the CDR3 reads TGTGCCAGCAGCCCGGGTCCGGACTATGGCTACACCTTC. Translation: CASSPGPDYGYTF.

The J gene is TRBJ2-7, the V gene TRBV20-1; 10 bases agree with TRBD2. The CDR3 loop spans 14 amino acids. V lost 3 bases to trimming and J lost 2 bases; unmatched junction nucleotides: 4. Germline V gives CDR1 DFQATT, CDR2 SNEGSKA (reference sequence). The CDR3 DNA reads TGCAGTGCTAGTTTAGCGGGAGGCCCCTACGAGCAGTACTTC. This translates into CSASLAGGPYEQYF.

This sequence joins TRBV2 and TRBJ1-5; 8 positions match TRBD1. Germline CDR1 reads SNHLY; CDR2 reads FYNNEI. CDR3 length equals 13 residues. J gave up 6 bases and V 7 bases, and 5 bases lay outside the gene matches. In nucleotides, the CDR3 is TGTGCCAGCACTCGGACAGGGAGTCAGCCCCAGCATTTT. This codes for CASTRTGSQPQHF.

This rearrangement joins TRBV10-3 to TRBJ2-7; the match to TRBD1 covers 7 bases. CDR1 ENHRY and CDR2 SYGVKD come from the germline V gene. This CDR3 is built from 15 residues. V shed 6 bases and J 0 bases; nucleotides not matched to a gene: 8. CDR3 residues: CAISPVGQTSYEQYF. The CDR3 DNA sequence: TGTGCCATCAGCCCGGTGGGACAGACCTCCTACGAGCAGTACTTC.